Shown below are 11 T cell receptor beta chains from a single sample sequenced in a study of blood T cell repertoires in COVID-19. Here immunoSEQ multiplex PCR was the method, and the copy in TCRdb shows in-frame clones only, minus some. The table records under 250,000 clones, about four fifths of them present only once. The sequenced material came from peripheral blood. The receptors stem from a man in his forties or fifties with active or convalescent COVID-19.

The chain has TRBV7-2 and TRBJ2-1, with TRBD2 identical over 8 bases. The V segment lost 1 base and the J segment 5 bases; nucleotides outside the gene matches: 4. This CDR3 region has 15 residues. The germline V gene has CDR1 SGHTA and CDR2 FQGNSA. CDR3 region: CASSLGTSMDNEQFF. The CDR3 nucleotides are TGTGCCAGCAGCTTAGGGACTAGCATGGACAATGAGCAGTTCTTC.

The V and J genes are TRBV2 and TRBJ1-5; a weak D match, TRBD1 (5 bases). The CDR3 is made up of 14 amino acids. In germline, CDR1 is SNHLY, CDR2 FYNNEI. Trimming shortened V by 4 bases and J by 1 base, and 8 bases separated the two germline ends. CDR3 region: CASSAGVSNQPQHF. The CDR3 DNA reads TGTGCCAGCAGTGCGGGGGTCAGCAATCAGCCCCAGCATTTT.

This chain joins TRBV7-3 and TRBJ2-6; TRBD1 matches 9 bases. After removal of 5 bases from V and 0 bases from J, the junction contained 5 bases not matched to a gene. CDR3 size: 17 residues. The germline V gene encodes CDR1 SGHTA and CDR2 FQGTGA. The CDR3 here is CASSGRDRDSGANVLTF. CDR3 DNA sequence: TGTGCCAGCAGCGGGCGGGACAGGGACTCTGGGGCCAACGTCCTGACTTTC.

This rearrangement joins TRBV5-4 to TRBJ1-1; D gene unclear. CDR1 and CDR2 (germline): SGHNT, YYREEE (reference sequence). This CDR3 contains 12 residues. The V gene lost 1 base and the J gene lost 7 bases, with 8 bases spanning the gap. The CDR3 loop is CASSLPGSEAFF. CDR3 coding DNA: TGTGCCAGCAGCTTGCCGGGGAGTGAAGCTTTCTTT.

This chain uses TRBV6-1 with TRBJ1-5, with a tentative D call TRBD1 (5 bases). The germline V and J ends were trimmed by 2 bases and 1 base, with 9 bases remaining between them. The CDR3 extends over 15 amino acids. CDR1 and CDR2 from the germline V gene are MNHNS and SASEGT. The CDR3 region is CASSERGGSNQPQHF. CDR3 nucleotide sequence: TGTGCCAGCAGTGAACGCGGGGGAAGCAATCAGCCCCAGCATTTT.

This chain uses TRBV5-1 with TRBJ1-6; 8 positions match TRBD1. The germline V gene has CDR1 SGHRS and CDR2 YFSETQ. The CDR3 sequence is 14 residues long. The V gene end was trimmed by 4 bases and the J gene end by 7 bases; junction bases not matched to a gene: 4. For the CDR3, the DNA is TGCGCCAGCAGCAGGGGACAGGAGAATTCACCCCTCCACTTT. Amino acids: CASSRGQENSPLHF.

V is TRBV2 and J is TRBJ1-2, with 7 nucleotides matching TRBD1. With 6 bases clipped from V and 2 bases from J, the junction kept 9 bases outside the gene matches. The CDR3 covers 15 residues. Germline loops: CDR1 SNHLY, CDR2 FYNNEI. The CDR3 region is CASRPFTGANYGYTF. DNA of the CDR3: TGTGCCAGCAGACCATTCACAGGGGCGAACTATGGCTACACCTTC.

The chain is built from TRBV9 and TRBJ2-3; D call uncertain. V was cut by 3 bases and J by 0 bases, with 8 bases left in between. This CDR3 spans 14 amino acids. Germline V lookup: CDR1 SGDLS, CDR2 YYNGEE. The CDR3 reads CASSAGTSTDTQYF. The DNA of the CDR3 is TGTGCCAGCAGCGCCGGTACTAGCACAGATACGCAGTATTTT.

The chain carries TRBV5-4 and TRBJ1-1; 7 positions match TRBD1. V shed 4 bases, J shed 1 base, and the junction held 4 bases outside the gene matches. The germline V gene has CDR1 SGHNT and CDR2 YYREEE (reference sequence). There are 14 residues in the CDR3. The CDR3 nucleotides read TGTGCCAGCAGCAGGACAGGATCGAACACTGAAGCTTTCTTT. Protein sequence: CASSRTGSNTEAFF.

This CDR3 reads CASTYRDRVSNQPQHF. CDR3 nucleotides: TGTGCCAGCACTTACCGGGACAGAGTTAGCAATCAGCCCCAGCATTTT. The chain uses TRBV6-4 and TRBJ1-5, with 7 bases identical to TRBD1. The V gene's germline CDR1 is MRHNA and CDR2 SNTAGT. The CDR3 consists of 16 residues. V gave up 7 bases and J gave up 0 bases; unmatched junction bases: 9.

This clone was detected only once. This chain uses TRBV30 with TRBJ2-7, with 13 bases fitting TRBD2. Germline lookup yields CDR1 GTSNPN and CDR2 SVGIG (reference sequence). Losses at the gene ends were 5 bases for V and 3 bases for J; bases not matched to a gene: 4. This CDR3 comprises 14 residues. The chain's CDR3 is CAWARTSGGYEQYF. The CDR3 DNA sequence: TGTGCCTGGGCCCGGACTAGCGGGGGCTACGAGCAGTACTTC.